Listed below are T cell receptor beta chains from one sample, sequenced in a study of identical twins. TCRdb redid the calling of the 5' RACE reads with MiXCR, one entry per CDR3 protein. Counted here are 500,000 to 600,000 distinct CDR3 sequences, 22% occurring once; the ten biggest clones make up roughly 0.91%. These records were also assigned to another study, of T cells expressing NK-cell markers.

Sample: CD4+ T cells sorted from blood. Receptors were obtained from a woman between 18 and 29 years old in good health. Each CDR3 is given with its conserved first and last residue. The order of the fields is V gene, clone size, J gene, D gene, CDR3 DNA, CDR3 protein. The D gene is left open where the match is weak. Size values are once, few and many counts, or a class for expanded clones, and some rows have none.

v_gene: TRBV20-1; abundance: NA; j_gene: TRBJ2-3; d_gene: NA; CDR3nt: TGCAGTTCACTAAAGTTGGATACGCAGTATTTT; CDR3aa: CSSLKLDTQYF
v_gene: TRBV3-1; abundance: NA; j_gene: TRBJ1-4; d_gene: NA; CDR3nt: TGTGCCAGCAGCCAAGATGCTGCAACAACTAATGAAAAACTGTTTTTT; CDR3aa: CASSQDAATTNEKLFF
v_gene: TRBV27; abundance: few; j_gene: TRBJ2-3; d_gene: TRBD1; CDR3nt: TGTGCCAGCAGCTCACAGGGGGAGGGCACAGATACGCAGTATTTT; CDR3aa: CASSSQGEGTDTQYF
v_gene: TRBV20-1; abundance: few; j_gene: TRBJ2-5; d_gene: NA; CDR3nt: TGCAGTGCTAGTTCGGGGGCGCAGGAGACCCAGTACTTC; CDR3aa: CSASSGAQETQYF
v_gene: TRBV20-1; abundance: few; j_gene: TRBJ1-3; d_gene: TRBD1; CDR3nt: TGCAGTGCTAGCCCCGGACAGGGAACTGGCACCATATATTTT; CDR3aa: CSASPGQGTGTIYF
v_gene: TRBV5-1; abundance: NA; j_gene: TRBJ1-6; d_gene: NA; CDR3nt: TGCGCCCGATCTCTTTCCGGGACTGCATTCTCACCCCTCCACTTT; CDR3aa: CARSLSGTAFSPLHF
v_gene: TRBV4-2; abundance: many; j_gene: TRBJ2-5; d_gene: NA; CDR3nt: TGTGCCAGCAGCCACGAAGAGACCCAGTACTTC; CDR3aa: CASSHEETQYF
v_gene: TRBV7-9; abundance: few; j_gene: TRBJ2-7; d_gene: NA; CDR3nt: TGTGCCAGTCAAAGGGTAGATGAGCAGTACTTC; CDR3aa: CASQRVDEQYF
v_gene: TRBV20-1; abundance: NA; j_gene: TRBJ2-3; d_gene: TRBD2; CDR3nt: TGCAGTGCGATTCCACTAGCGGGGGGGCTAGATACGCAGTATTTT; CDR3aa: CSAIPLAGGLDTQYF
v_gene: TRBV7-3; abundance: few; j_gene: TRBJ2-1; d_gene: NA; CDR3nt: TGTGCCAGCAGCGCCCACCTCGGGCTTCTTGAAGAAAGTGAGCAGTTCTTC; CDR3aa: CASSAHLGLLEESEQFF
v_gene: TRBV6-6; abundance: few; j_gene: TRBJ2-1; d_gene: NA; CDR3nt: TGTGCCAGCAGTCCCCAGCGGGAGCAGTTCTTC; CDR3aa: CASSPQREQFF
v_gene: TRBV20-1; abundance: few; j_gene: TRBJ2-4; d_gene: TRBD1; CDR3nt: TGCAGTGCTAGTTGGACAGGGAAAAACATTCAGTACTTC; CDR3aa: CSASWTGKNIQYF
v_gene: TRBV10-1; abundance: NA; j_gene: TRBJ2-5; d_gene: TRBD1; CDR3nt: TGCGCCAGCAGTGATCCCCGGGACAGCCAAGAGACCCAGTACTTC; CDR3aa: CASSDPRDSQETQYF
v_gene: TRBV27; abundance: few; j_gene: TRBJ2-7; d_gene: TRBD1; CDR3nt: TGTGCCAGCACCAGGACAGGGTGGAAGAGCGAGCAGTACTTC; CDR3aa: CASTRTGWKSEQYF
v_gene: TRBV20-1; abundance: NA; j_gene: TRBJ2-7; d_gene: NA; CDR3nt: TGCAGTGCTAGATGGAGGGGACGGGGGCAGAGCTCCTACGAGCAGTACTTC; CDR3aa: CSARWRGRGQSSYEQYF
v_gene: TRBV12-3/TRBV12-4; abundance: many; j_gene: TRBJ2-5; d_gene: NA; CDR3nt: TGTGCCAGCAGAACCCCCCCCTCTTGGACCCAGTACTTC; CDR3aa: CASRTPPSWTQYF
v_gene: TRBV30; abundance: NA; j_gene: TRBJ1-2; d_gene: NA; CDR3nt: TGTGCCTGGAGTGAACGGAACTATGGCTACACCTTC; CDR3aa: CAWSERNYGYTF
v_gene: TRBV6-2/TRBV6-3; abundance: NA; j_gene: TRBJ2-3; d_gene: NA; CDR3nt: TGTGCCAGCAGTTACGTGGGTGGAAGAGATACGCAGTATTTT; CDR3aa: CASSYVGGRDTQYF
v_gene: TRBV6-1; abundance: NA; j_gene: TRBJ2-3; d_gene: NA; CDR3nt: TGTGCCAGCAGTGTGCGAGGGGCCGACACAGATACGCAGTATTTT; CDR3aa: CASSVRGADTDTQYF
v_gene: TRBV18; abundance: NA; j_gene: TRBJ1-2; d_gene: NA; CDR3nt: TGTGCCAGCTCACCTTCGGGCGGGAACTATGGCTACACCTTC; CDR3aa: CASSPSGGNYGYTF
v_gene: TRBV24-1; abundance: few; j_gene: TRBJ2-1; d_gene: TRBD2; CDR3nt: TGTGCCACCAGTGATTTGCGACGGGAGGGCCTCTACAATGAGCAGTTCTTC; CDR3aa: CATSDLRREGLYNEQFF
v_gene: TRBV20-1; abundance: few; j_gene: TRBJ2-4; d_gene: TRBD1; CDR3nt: TGCAGTGCTGTACCACAGGGGGCCAAAAACATTCAGTACTTC; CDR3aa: CSAVPQGAKNIQYF
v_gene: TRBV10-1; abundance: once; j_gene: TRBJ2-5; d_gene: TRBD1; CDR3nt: TGCGCCAGCAGTGATCAGGGGGCCAAGACCCAGTACTTC; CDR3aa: CASSDQGAKTQYF
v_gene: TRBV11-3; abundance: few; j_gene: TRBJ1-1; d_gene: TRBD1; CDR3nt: TGTGCCAGCAGCCCAGGGACAGGGGGCAAAGCTTTCTTT; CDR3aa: CASSPGTGGKAFF